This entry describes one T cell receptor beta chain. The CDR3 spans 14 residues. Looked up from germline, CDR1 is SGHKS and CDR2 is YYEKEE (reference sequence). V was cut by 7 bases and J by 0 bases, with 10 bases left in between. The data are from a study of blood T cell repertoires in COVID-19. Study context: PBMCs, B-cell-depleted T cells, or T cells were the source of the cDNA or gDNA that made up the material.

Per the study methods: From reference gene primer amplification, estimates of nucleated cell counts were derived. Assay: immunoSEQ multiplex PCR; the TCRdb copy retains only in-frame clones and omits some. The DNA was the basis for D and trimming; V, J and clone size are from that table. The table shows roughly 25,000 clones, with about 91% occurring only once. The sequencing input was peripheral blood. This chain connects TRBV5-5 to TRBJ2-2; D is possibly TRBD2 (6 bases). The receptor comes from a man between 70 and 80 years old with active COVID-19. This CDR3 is CASRGDSNTGELFF. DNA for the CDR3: TGTGCCAGCCGAGGGGACTCGAACACCGGGGAGCTGTTTTTT.